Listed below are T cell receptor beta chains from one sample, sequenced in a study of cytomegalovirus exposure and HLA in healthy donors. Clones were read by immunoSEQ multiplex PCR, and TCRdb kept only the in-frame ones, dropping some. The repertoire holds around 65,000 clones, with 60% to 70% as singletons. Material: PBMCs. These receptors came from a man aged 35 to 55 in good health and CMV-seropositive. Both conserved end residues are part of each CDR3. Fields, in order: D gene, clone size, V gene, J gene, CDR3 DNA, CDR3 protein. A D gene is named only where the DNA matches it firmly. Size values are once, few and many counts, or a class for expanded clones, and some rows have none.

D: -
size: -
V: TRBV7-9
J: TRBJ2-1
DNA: TGTGCCAGCTGGGGGCCGGGTGAGCAGTTCTTC
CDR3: CASWGPGEQFF

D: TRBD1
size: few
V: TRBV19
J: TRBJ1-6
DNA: TGTGCCAGTAGTATAGAAAGACAGGGAAGTTCACCCCTCCACTTT
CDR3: CASSIERQGSSPLHF

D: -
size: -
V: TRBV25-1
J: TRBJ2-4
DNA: TGTGCCAGCAGCCCCCCGACAGATCAAAACATTCAGTACTTC
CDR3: CASSPPTDQNIQYF

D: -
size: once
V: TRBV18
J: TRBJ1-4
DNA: TGTGCCAGCTCACCACCGTCTGCAACTAATGAAAAACTGTTTTTT
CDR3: CASSPPSATNEKLFF

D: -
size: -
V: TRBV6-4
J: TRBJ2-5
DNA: TGTGCCAGCAGTGAGAGGACAGAACAAGAGACCCAGTACTTC
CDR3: CASSERTEQETQYF

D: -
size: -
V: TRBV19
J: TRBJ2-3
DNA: TGTGCCAGTACCCCCTCCTTGACAGATACGCAGTATTTT
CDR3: CASTPSLTDTQYF

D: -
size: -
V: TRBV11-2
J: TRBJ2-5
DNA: TGTGCCAGCAGCTTAGACTCGTCAATAGCGGCATTCAGGAACTTC
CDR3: CASSLDSSIAAFRNF

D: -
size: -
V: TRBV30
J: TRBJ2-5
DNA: TGTGCCTGGATGGGGGGAAAAGAGACCCAGTACTTC
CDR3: CAWMGGKETQYF

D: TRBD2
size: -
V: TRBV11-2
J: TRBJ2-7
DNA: TGTGCCAGCAGCTTAGGGGCTAGCGGTACCTACGAGCAGTACTTC
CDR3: CASSLGASGTYEQYF

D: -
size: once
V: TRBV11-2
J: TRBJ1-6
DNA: TGTGCCAGCAGCTTAGCCCAGGGCTCCTATAATTCACCCCTCCACTTT
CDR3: CASSLAQGSYNSPLHF

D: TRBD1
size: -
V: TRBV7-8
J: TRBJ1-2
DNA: TGTGCCAGCAGCCCCCGTCGGGACAGCGTCTATGGCTACACCTTC
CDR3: CASSPRRDSVYGYTF

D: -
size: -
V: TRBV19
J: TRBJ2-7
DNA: TGTGCCAGCCGATTAGACAGCGCCCACTACGAGCAGTACTTC
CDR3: CASRLDSAHYEQYF

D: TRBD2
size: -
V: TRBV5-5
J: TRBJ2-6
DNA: TGTGCCAGCAGCCCCAGGGGCCTAGCGGGAACTCCTGGGGCCAACGTCCTGACTTTC
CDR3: CASSPRGLAGTPGANVLTF

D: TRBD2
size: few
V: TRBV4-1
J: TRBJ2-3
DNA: TGCGCCAGCAGCCCTGCGGGAGGCAGCACAGATACGCAGTATTTT
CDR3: CASSPAGGSTDTQYF

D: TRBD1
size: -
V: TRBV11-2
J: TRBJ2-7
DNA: TGTGCCAGCAGCTCCGGACAGGGGCGCTACGAGCAGTACTTC
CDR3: CASSSGQGRYEQYF

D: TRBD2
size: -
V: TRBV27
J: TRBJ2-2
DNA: TGTGCCAGCAAGGGAGGACTAGCGGGAGCCCTGAGAACCGGGGAGCTGTTTTTT
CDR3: CASKGGLAGALRTGELFF